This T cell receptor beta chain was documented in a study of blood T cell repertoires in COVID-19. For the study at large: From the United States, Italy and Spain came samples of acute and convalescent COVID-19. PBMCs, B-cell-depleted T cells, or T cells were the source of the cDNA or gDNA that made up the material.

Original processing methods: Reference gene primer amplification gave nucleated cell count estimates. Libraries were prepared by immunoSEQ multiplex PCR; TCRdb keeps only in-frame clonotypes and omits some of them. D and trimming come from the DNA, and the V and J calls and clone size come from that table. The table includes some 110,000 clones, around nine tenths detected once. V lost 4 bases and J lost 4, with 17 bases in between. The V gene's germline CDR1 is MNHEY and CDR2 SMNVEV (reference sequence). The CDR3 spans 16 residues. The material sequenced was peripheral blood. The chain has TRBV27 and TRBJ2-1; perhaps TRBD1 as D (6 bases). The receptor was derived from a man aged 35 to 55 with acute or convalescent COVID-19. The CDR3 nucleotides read TGTGCCAGCAGTTCTGATGTTACAGGGATGTACAATGAGCAGTTCTTC. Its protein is CASSSDVTGMYNEQFF.